These 24 T cell receptor beta chains share one sample of origin, sequenced in a study of neurological immune-mediated disorders. One entry per CDR3 protein results from TCRdb running MiXCR on the 5' RACE reads. Here the sample spans around 17,000 distinct CDR3 sequences, about 20% being singletons. The sequenced material came from PBMCs. The receptors shown here come from a man aged 45 to 65 in good health.

This clonotype was picked up many times. The chain employs TRBV20-1 and TRBJ2-5; D may be TRBD2 (6 bases). The CDR3 loop spans 12 amino acids. Germline V gene sequence: CDR1 DFQATT, CDR2 SNEGSKA (reference sequence). The CDR3 is CSMREIGETQYF. The DNA for the CDR3 is TGCTCCATGCGGGAAATTGGCGAGACCCAGTACTTC.

This clonotype counts as medium-sized (0.01 to 0.1%). The chain links TRBV20-1 to TRBJ1-2, with TRBD1 matching over 7 bases. V shed 5 bases and J 1 base; nucleotides not matched to a gene: 10. The length of the CDR3 is 15 residues. CDR1 and CDR2 from the germline V gene are DFQATT and SNEGSKA (reference sequence). The CDR3 region is CSAGGSGQINYGYTF. CDR3 coding DNA: TGCAGTGCTGGAGGATCGGGACAGATTAACTATGGCTACACCTTC.

This clonotype occurred many times. This chain uses TRBV20-1 with TRBJ2-1; D may correspond to TRBD1 or TRBD2 (5 bases each). Germline V gene data show CDR1 as DFQATT and CDR2 as SNEGSKA (reference sequence). With 2 bases removed from V and 9 bases from J, the gap between germline ends came to 17 bases. The CDR3 has 14 amino acids. CDR3 residues: CSARRPGLGGEQFF. In nucleotides, the CDR3 is TGCAGTGCTAGACGACCAGGACTTGGGGGTGAGCAGTTCTTC.

The sample holds many counts of this clonotype. V and J are TRBV5-1 and TRBJ2-7; tentative D call: TRBD1 (5 bases). The CDR3 extends over 14 amino acids. Germline V gene data show CDR1 as SGHRS and CDR2 as YFSETQ. V was shortened by 4 bases and J by 2 bases, with 13 bases between the two germline ends. CDR3 sequence: CASSPDWGPYEQYF. CDR3 DNA sequence: TGCGCCAGCAGCCCAGATTGGGGCCCCTACGAGCAGTACTTC.

This clonotype was recorded many times. This chain uses TRBV20-1 with TRBJ2-5, with TRBD1 as a possible D gene (5 bases). The V end was cut by 1 base, the J end by 3 bases, with 12 bases between. The CDR3 extends over 14 amino acids. Germline CDR1 reads DFQATT; CDR2 reads SNEGSKA (reference sequence). Here the CDR3 reads CSARVRTSKETQYF. CDR3 nucleotides: TGCAGTGCTAGAGTAAGGACATCCAAAGAGACCCAGTACTTC.

The chain is built from TRBV19 and TRBJ2-1; 8 bases line up with TRBD2. This CDR3 has 14 residues. From germline, CDR1 is LNHDA and CDR2 SQIVND (reference sequence). Trimming took 8 bases from V and 3 from J; bases not matched to a gene: 6. In nucleotides, the CDR3 is TGTGCCAGTGACAGCGGGAGCGACTACAATGAGCAGTTCTTC. This encodes CASDSGSDYNEQFF.

This clonotype was seen once. J is TRBJ1-1 and V is TRBV12-3 or TRBV12-4; 7 bases map to TRBD1. J lost 2 bases, V lost 5 bases, and 5 bases had no gene match. CDR3 length equals 14 residues. CDR3 sequence (DNA): TGTGCCAGCAGTCCGGGACAGTCTAACACTGAAGCTTTCTTT. This gives the protein CASSPGQSNTEAFF.

This clonotype came up many times. Here the CDR3 DNA reads TGCAGCACCCGCGAAGGGACTGGTCCCTACGAGCAGTACTTC. Translated, it gives CSTREGTGPYEQYF. The rearrangement uses TRBV29-1 and TRBJ2-7, with D tentatively TRBD2 (6 bases). CDR1 SQVTM and CDR2 ANQGSEA come from the germline V gene. The CDR3 contains 14 residues. Trimming removed 8 bases from V and 2 bases from J, with 19 bases in between.

This clonotype appeared many times. V gene TRBV6-6 combines with J gene TRBJ1-1; the match to TRBD1 covers 7 bases. Losses at the gene ends were 2 bases for V and 10 bases for J; bases not matched to a gene: 7. This CDR3 spans 13 amino acids. Germline values: CDR1 MNHNY, CDR2 SVGAGI (reference sequence). The CDR3 here is CASSYHSTGAAFF. The CDR3, as DNA: TGTGCCAGCAGTTACCATAGCACAGGGGCAGCTTTCTTT.

This clonotype was seen many times. The CDR3 region is CASSFLASSYEQYF. The CDR3 coding sequence is TGTGCCAGCAGCTTCCTAGCGAGCTCCTACGAGCAGTACTTC. The chain couples TRBV7-2 to TRBJ2-7, with D maybe TRBD2 (6 bases). The CDR3 covers 14 residues. Trimming shortened V by 3 bases and J by 0 bases, and 9 bases separated the two germline ends. CDR1 SGHTA and CDR2 FQGNSA come from the germline V gene.

The V gene is TRBV12-3 or TRBV12-4, the J gene TRBJ2-1, with TRBD1 matching 8 bases. With V trimmed by 6 bases and J by 5 bases, 9 bases remained unmatched. The CDR3 spans 15 residues. CDR3 loop: CASSPGQAVDNEQFF. The CDR3 bases are TGTGCCAGCAGCCCGGGACAGGCCGTCGACAATGAGCAGTTCTTC.

In this sample, this clonotype turned up many times. The chain combines TRBV6-5 with TRBJ1-2, with D uncertain. Germline-derived CDR1 and CDR2 are MNHEY and SVGAGI. This CDR3 is built from 12 residues. Deletions cut 5 bases from V and 10 bases from J, with 14 bases between. The CDR3 reads CASSPYKNYYTF. CDR3 coding DNA: TGTGCCAGCAGTCCCTACAAGAACTACTACACCTTC.

V is TRBV5-1 and J is TRBJ1-1; possible D gene TRBD1, 6 bases. This CDR3 contains 13 residues. Per germline, CDR1 SGHRS and CDR2 YFSETQ. V was trimmed by 7 bases and J by 4 bases, leaving 14 bases between them. Here the CDR3 reads CASRVTGFTEAFF. CDR3 DNA: TGCGCCAGCCGCGTCACAGGGTTCACTGAAGCTTTCTTT.

This clonotype occurred many times. V and J are TRBV12-3 or TRBV12-4 and TRBJ2-3, with D maybe TRBD2 (5 bases). The CDR3 totals 13 residues. Trimming stripped 7 bases from V and 4 bases from J, with 12 bases between. The CDR3 loop reads CASIMRASDTQYF. CDR3 sequence (DNA): TGTGCCAGCATCATGAGGGCCTCAGATACGCAGTATTTT.

This clonotype came up many times. The rearrangement uses TRBV7-9 and TRBJ1-1; the D is unclear. The CDR3 spans 13 residues. Trimming shortened V by 2 bases and J by 3 bases, and 7 bases separated the two germline ends. CDR1 is SEHNR and CDR2 is FQNEAQ in the germline V gene (reference sequence). CDR3 residues: CASSLKGDTEAFF. The CDR3 nucleotides are TGTGCCAGCAGCTTAAAGGGAGACACTGAAGCTTTCTTT.

This clonotype was counted at least ten times. The V call is TRBV4-1, the J call TRBJ1-4, with D tentatively TRBD1 (6 bases). Trimming stripped 3 bases from V and 8 bases from J, with 10 bases between. The CDR3 has 13 amino acids. Germline V gives CDR1 MGHRA, CDR2 YSYEKL. The CDR3 nucleotides are TGCGCCAGCAGCCAGATACAGGGAGAAAAACTGTTTTTT. Translating gives CASSQIQGEKLFF.

This clonotype was picked up many times. The chain couples TRBV5-1 to TRBJ2-7, with 11 bases aligning to TRBD2. V was clipped by 4 bases and J by 6 bases; unmatched bases: 9. CDR1 SGHRS and CDR2 YFSETQ come from the germline V gene. There are 15 residues in the CDR3. The chain's CDR3 is CASSRTSGRGPEQYF. In DNA, the CDR3 is TGCGCCAGCAGCCGAACTAGCGGGAGAGGACCCGAGCAGTACTTC.

Relative to its sample, this clonotype is medium-sized. The chain carries TRBV6-5 and TRBJ1-1; D is undetermined. Trimming removed 2 bases at V and 1 base at J, with 5 bases between. Germline V gives CDR1 MNHEY, CDR2 SVGAGI. The CDR3 spans 13 residues. The CDR3 DNA is TGTGCCAGCAGTTACAGCCGGAACACTGAAGCTTTCTTT. Residues: CASSYSRNTEAFF.

Many counts were recorded for this clonotype. The chain couples TRBV20-1 to TRBJ2-3; 7 bases are shared with TRBD1. The CDR3 has 14 residues. Germline assignment: CDR1 DFQATT and CDR2 SNEGSKA (reference sequence). Trimming cost V 3 bases and J 2 bases; bases outside gene matches: 5. CDR3 DNA: TGCAGTGCTAGTGACAGGGAATTCACAGATACGCAGTATTTT. Translating gives CSASDREFTDTQYF.

This clonotype was detected ten times or more. The rearrangement links TRBV7-2 to TRBJ2-7, with unresolved D. V was cut by 1 base and J by 2 bases, with 6 bases left in between. Germline-derived CDR1 and CDR2 are SGHTA and FQGNSA. The CDR3 has 13 residues. In nucleotides, the CDR3 is TGTGCCAGCAGCTTAGGCTCTCCCTACGAGCAGTACTTC. Its translation is CASSLGSPYEQYF.

This clonotype has ten or more counts. The chain joins TRBV20-1 to TRBJ2-5, with 8 bases fitting TRBD2. CDR3 length: 14 amino acids. In germline, CDR1 is DFQATT, CDR2 SNEGSKA (reference sequence). Unmatched junction bases numbered 9, after V lost 7 bases and J lost 2 bases. The CDR3 nucleotides read TGCAGTGTCCAGGGCACTAGCGGTCAAGAGACCCAGTACTTC. This encodes CSVQGTSGQETQYF.

Judged by abundance, this clonotype is medium-sized. The chain joins TRBV20-1 to TRBJ1-1; a possible D gene is TRBD1 (5 bases). Trimming removed 6 bases at V and 3 bases at J, with 14 bases between. Germline V gene lookup returns CDR1 DFQATT and CDR2 SNEGSKA (reference sequence). The CDR3 consists of 13 residues. The CDR3 bases are TGCAGTGCCGTCTCCGGGGGGGACACTGAAGCTTTCTTT. It encodes CSAVSGGDTEAFF.

This clonotype is categorized as medium-sized. This chain uses TRBV25-1 with TRBJ1-4, with D unclear. V gave up 9 bases and J gave up 2 bases, with 13 bases separating them. Germline lookup yields CDR1 MGHDK and CDR2 SYGVNS. This CDR3 comprises 14 residues. In DNA, the CDR3 is TGTGCCAGTAGTACCCCGGGCACTAATGAAAAACTGTTTTTT. Amino acids: CASSTPGTNEKLFF.

This chain joins TRBV28 and TRBJ2-2; 14 positions agree with TRBD2. This CDR3 has 14 amino acids. Losses at the gene ends were 6 bases for V and 6 bases for J; bases not matched to a gene: 0. From germline, CDR1 is MDHEN and CDR2 SYDVKM. The CDR3 loop is CASRTSGGAGELFF. The CDR3 nucleotides are TGTGCCAGCAGGACTAGCGGGGGGGCCGGGGAGCTGTTTTTT.